What follows describes a single T cell receptor (beta chain). Its cognate antigen is unknown. Amplification targeted TCR beta CDR3 regions from RNA transcripts. First-round RT-PCR with HTBI primers amplified the TCR CDR3 region. TCRdb fed the multiplex PCR reads into MiXCR, producing one record per CDR3 protein. The sample gives 90,000 to 120,000 distinct CDR3 sequences, about 16% of which show up once; 42% is in the top ten. The germline CDR1 and CDR2 sequences are SGHTA and FQGTGA. After removal of 4 bases from V and 4 bases from J, the junction contained 15 bases not matched to a gene. CDR3 size: 19 residues. Patients aged 18 to 65 had newly diagnosed hyperthyroidism that had lasted under 2 months. Exclusion of patients followed from uncontrolled infection, other autoimmune disease, pregnancy or lactation. These data belong to a study of T cells in Graves' hyperthyroidism and ophthalmopathy. Study observations and caveats: The model predicted ophthalmopathy a median 6.5 months before onset. In simple terms, a model built on 13 V-J features told ophthalmopathy apart from stable hyperthyroidism.

The TCR sequence derives from a woman between 50 and 59 years old with Graves' hyperthyroidism. What was sequenced was blood. This sequence joins TRBV7-3 and TRBJ2-2; 10 nucleotides agree with TRBD2. The CDR3 loop reads CASSSIWPSGSGGTGELFF. Written as DNA, the CDR3 is TGTGCCAGCAGCTCCATTTGGCCTAGCGGGAGCGGGGGCACCGGGGAGCTGTTTTTT.